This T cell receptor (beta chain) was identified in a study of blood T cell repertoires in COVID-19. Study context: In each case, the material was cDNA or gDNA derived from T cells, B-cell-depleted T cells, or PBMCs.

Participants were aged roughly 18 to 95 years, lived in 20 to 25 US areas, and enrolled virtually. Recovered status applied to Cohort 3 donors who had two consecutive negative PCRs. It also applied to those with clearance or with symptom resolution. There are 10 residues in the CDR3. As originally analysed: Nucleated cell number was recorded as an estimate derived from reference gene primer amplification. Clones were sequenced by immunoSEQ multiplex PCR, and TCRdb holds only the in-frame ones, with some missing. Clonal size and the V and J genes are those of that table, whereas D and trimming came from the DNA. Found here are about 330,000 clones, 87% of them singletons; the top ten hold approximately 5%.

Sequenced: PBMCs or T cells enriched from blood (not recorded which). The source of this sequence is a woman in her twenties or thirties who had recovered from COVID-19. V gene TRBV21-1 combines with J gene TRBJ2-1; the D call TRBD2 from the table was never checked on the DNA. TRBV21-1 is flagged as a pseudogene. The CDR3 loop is CASLPRPGVF. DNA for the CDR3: TGTGCCAGCCTACCCCGACCCGGGGTCTTC.